This T cell receptor beta chain was recovered during a study of shared clonotypes between healthy human individuals. This CDR3 has 13 residues. The germline V gene has CDR1 MNHEY and CDR2 SVGAGI. Trimming removed 8 bases from V and 4 bases from J, with 12 bases in between. Adult Caucasians living in Nashville, Tennessee made up all of the donors. Notes on this clone: Its target is not known.

Execution of the assay was at deep level. Source study methods: In the immunoSEQ data, sequences were junction-only and lacked quality scores, so filtering differed. Clones were sequenced by immunoSEQ multiplex PCR, and TCRdb holds only the in-frame ones, with some missing. The DNA was the basis for D and trimming; V, J and clone size are from that table. This repertoire shows some 2 million clones, 85% to 95% found once; its top ten account for roughly 0.13%. Study-wide results and limits: Naive CD4 clonotypes were shared across a handful of donors at roughly 4.6%.

The source material was naive CD4+ T cells sorted from blood. Subset indicated: CD45RA+ positively selected. The sequence derives from a man in his late teens or twenties in good health. V gene TRBV6-5 combines with J gene TRBJ2-4; D is possibly TRBD2 (7 bases). CDR3 loop: CASQRDTKNIQYF. The CDR3 bases are TGTGCCAGCCAGCGGGACACTAAAAACATTCAGTACTTC.